The T cell receptor beta chain under discussion was sequenced for a study of blood T cell repertoires in COVID-19. Whole-study context: T cells, B-cell-depleted T cells, or PBMCs provided the cDNA or gDNA that served as material.

Patients from Seattle were sampled longitudinally, starting during active infection. Data came from immunoSEQ multiplex PCR; TCRdb stores just in-frame clones and leaves some out. Of almost 200,000 clones in the sample, roughly 80% are singletons; the top ten hold around 5.9%. The CDR3 has 13 amino acids. With 3 bases removed from V and 7 bases from J, the gap between germline ends came to 11 bases. The V gene is TRBV12-3 or TRBV12-4, the J gene TRBJ2-3; no definite D call. This receptor was obtained from a woman aged 40 to 50 with COVID-19, enrolled during active disease. The specimen sequenced was peripheral blood. CDR3 sequence: CASSFGRQNTQYF. The CDR3 DNA sequence: TGTGCCAGCAGTTTCGGCAGGCAGAATACGCAGTATTTT.